This T cell receptor (beta chain) comes out of a study of blood T cells in healthy people across ages. The germline CDR1 and CDR2 sequences are SNHLY and FYNNEI. The V end lost 1 base, the J end lost 2 bases, and 9 bases lay between the germline ends. This CDR3 has 15 amino acids. The second PCR ran roughly 6 to 11 cycles with a sample-barcoded 5' primer and J-beta primers. The template-switch adaptor was a 5' adaptor with 12 random nucleotides. It tagged each cDNA molecule. A single record per CDR3 protein comes from TCRdb applying MiXCR to the 5' RACE reads. The sample holds more than 1 million distinct CDR3 sequences; under 45% are singletons and the top ten take under 20%. In the case of this clonotype: Its antigen is as yet unknown.

General study findings and limits: Possibly, changes in expanded clonotypes were confounded because donor CMV status was unknown.

Total RNA, at least 5.5 micrograms per sample, came from PBMCs. The clonotype comes from a woman aged 60-70 years in good health. Sequenced input: blood. V gene TRBV2 combines with J gene TRBJ2-1; a weak D match, TRBD2 (5 bases). The CDR3, as DNA: TGTGCCAGCAGTGAAGACGGACTCCCCTACAATGAGCAGTTCTTC. Translating gives CASSEDGLPYNEQFF.